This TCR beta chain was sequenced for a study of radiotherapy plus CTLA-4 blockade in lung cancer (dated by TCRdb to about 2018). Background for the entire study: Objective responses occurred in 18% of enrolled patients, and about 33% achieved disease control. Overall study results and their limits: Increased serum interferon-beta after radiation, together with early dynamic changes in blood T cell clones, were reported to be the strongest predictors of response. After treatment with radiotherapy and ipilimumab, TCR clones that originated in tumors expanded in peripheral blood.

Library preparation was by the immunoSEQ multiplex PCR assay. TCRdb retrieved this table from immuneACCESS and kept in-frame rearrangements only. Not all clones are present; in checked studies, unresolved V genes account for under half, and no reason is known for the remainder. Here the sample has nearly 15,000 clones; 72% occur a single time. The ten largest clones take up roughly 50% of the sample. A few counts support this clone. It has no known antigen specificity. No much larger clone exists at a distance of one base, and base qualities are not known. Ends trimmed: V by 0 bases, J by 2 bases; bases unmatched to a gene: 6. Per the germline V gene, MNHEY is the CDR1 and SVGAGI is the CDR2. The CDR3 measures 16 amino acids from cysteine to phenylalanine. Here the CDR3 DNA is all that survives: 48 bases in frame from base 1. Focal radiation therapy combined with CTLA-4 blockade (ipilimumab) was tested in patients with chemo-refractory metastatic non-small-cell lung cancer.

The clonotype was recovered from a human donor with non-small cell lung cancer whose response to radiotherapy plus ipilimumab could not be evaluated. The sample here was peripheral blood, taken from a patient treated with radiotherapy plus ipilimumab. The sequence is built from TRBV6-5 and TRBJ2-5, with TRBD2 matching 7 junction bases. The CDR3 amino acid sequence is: CASSYSSSGRQETQYF. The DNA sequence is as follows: TGTGCCAGCAGTTACTCATCTAGCGGTAGACAAGAGACCCAGTACTTC.